Listed here is a single T cell receptor beta chain. Antigen: not known. Other DNA sequences in the same sample also yield this CDR3. This specimen belongs to a study of shared clonotypes between healthy human individuals. The wider study: With ages of 18 to 49, the donors were a couple of women and three men.

Overall study findings and caveats: When compared with the clonotypes that were shared by all four sorted-subset donors, the non-shared clonotypes turned out to have lower generation probabilities.

The germline gives CDR1 KGHSH, CDR2 LQKENI. The CDR3 covers 14 residues. Trimming removed 3 bases from V and 5 bases from J; junction bases left unmatched: 3. Per the study methods: ImmunoSEQ output held junction-only sequences without quality scores, so filtering differed. Here immunoSEQ multiplex PCR was the method, and the copy in TCRdb shows in-frame clones only, minus some. V and J calls and clone size are copied from that table; D and trimming were computed from the DNA. The sample consists of 980,000 or so clones, approximately 80% of them appearing once. In the CD4+ fraction, cells were divided into CD45RA+ naive and CD45RA-negative memory subsets.

The clonotype originates from a man aged 18 to 35 in good health. The gene calls are TRBV18 and TRBJ1-1, with 10 bases matching TRBD1. Material for sequencing was memory CD4+ T cells sorted from blood. As for subset: CD45RA-negative fraction. The CDR3 spells CASSPGQGVTEAFF. The CDR3 DNA follows: TGTGCCAGCTCACCCGGACAGGGGGTAACTGAAGCTTTCTTT.